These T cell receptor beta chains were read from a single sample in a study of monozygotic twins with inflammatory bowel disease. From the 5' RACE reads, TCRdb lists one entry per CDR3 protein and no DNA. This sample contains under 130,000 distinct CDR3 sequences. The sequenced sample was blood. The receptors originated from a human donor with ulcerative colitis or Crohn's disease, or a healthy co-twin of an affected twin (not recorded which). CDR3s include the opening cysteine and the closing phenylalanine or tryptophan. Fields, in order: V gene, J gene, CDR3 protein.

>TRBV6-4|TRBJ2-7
CASSDSGGLYEQYF
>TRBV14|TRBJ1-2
CASSQDLGSPHGYTF
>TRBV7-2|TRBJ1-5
CASSLEGARQPQHF
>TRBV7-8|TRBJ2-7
CASSFLALDQYEQYF
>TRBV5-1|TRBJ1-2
CASSSPGPGGYGYTF
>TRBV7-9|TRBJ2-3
CASSLAEGRTDTQYF
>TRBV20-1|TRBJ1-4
CSARSSANEKLFF
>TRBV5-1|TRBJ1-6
CASSRASRSPLHF
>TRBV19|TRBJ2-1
CASVGDSYNEQFF
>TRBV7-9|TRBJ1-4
CASSQMATSTNEKLFF
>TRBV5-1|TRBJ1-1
CASSLELHTEAFF
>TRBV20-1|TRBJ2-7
CSAPATDSYEQYF
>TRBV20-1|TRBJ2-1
CSATLAGGPNEQFF
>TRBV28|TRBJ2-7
CASISLAGIHEQYF
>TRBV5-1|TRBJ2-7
CASRPRENSYEQYF
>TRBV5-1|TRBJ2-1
CASSLEGTSGLNEQFF
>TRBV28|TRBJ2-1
CASSFDSGPPSSYNEQFF
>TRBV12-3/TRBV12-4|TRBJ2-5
CASSLKRVGETQYF
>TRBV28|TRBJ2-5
CASSNRVEETQYF
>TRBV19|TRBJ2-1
CAAGNRATEQFF
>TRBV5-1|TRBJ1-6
CASSLETGRVNSPLHF
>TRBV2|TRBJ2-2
CASRPRTTVTGELFF
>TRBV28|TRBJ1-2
CASSLADRAGGYTF
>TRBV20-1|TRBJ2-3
CSASPGHSTDTQYF
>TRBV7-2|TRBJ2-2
CASSLFGGLTGELFF